This TCR beta chain was captured by sequencing in a study of blood T cell repertoires in COVID-19. Study-wide background: Material from acute and convalescent COVID-19 was sourced from the United States, Italy and Spain. T cells, B-cell-depleted T cells, or PBMCs supplied cDNA or gDNA.

Germline values: CDR1 MNHEY, CDR2 SVGAGI. This CDR3 is 14 amino acids long. Trimming removed 8 bases at V and 10 bases at J, with 20 bases between. In the source study's methods: For nucleated cells, counts were estimated from reference gene primer amplification. Sequencing was performed with immunoSEQ multiplex PCR; in TCRdb, only in-frame clones are kept and a portion is missing. From that table come the V and J calls and clone size; the DNA was used to work out D and trimming. The sample lists some 170,000 clones; about three quarters were seen once. Sequenced: peripheral blood. The sequence derives from a woman in her forties or fifties with active or convalescent COVID-19. The V gene is TRBV6-5, the J gene TRBJ1-4; no definite D call. In DNA, the CDR3 is TGTGCCAGCCGTAAACCCGGGTTGCACGGAAAACTGTTTTTT. The encoded protein is CASRKPGLHGKLFF.